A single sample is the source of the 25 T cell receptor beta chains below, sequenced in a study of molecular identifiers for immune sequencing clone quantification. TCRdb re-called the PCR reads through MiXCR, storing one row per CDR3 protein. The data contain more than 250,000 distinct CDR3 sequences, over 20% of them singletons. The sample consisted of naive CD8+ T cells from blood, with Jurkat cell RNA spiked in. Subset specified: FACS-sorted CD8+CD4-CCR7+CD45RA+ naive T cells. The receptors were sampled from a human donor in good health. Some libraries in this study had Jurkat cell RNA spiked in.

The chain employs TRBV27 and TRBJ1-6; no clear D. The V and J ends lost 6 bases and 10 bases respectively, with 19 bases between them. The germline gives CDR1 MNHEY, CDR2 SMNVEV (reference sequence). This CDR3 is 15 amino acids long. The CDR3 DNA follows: TGTGCCAGCAGCCAAGGACGGGGTGGTTACTCACCCCTCCACTTT. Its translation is CASSQGRGGYSPLHF.

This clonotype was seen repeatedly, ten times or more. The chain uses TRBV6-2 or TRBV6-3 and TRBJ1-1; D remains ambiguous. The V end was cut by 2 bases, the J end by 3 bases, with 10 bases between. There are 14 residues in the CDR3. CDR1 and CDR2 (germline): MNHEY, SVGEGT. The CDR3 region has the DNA TGTGCCAGCAGTTACGACCCTTTGGACACTGAAGCTTTCTTT. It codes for CASSYDPLDTEAFF.

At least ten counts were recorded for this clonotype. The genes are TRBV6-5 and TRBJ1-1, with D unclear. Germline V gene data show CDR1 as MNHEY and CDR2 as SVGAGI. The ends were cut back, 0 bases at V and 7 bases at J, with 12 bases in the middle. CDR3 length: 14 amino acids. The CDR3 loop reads CASSYSNAPIEAFF. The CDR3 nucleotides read TGTGCCAGCAGTTACTCGAATGCACCGATTGAAGCTTTCTTT.

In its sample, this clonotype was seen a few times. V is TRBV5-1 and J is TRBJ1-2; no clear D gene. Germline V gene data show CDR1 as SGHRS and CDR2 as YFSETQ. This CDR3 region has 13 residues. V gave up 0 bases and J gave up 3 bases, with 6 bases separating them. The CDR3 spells CASSLESYYGYTF. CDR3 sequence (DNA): TGCGCCAGCAGCTTGGAATCCTACTATGGCTACACCTTC.

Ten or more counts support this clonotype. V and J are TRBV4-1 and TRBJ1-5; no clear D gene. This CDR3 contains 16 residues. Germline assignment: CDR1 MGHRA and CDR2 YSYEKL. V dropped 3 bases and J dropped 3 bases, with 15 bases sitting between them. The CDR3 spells CASSQSYSVDNQPQHF. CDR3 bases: TGCGCCAGCAGCCAGTCCTATTCCGTAGACAATCAGCCCCAGCATTTT.

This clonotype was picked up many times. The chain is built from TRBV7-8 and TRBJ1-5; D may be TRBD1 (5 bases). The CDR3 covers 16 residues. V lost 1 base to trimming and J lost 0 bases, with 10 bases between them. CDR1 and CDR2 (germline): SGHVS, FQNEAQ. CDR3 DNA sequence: TGTGCCAGCAGCTTAGAGGGGCAATATAGCAATCAGCCCCAGCATTTT. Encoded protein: CASSLEGQYSNQPQHF.

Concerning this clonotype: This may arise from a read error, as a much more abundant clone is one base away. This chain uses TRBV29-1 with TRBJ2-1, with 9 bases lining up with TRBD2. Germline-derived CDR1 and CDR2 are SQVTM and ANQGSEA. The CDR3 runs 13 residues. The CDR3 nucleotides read TGCCGCGTTGAAGGGACTAGCAGCGCTAAGCAGTTCTTC. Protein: CRVEGTSSAKQFF.

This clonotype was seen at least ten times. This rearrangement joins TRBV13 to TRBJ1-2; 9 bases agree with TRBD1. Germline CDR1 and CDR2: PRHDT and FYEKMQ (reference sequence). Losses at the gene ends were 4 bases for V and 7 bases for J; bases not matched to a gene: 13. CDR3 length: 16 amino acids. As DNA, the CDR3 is TGTGCCAGCAGCTCCCACACCGGGACAGGGTTATCTGGCTACACCTTC. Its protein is CASSSHTGTGLSGYTF.

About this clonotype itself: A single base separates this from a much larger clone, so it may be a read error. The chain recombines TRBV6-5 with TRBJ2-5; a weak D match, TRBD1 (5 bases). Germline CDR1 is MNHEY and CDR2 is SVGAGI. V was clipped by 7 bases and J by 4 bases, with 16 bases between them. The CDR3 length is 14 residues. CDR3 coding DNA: TGTGCCAGCAACACTGTCCAGCAGGGAGAGACCCAGTACTTC. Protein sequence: CASNTVQQGETQYF.

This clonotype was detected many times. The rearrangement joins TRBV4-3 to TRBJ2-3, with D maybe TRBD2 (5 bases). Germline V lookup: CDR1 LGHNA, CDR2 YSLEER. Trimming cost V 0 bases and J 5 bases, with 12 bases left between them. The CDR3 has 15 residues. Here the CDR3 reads CASSQDRIGEDTQYF. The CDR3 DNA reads TGCGCCAGCAGCCAAGATCGTATCGGGGAAGATACGCAGTATTTT.

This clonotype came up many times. Written as DNA, the CDR3 is TGTGCCAGCGGAGTTATCGCAGGGCGGGGGACTGAAGCTTTCTTT. Its translation is CASGVIAGRGTEAFF. The chain combines TRBV12-3 or TRBV12-4 with TRBJ1-1; the D gene is possibly TRBD1 (5 bases). V was pared by 8 bases and J by 5 bases, with 21 bases between. The CDR3 covers 15 residues.

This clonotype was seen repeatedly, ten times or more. The CDR3 loop is CASSGTGGSTDTQYF. The CDR3 DNA reads TGTGCCAGCAGTGGGACAGGGGGAAGCACAGATACGCAGTATTTT. This sequence joins TRBV2 and TRBJ2-3; 10 bases fit TRBD1. Trimming took 4 bases from V and 0 from J; bases not matched to a gene: 1. Germline CDR1 reads SNHLY; CDR2 reads FYNNEI. The CDR3 runs 15 residues.

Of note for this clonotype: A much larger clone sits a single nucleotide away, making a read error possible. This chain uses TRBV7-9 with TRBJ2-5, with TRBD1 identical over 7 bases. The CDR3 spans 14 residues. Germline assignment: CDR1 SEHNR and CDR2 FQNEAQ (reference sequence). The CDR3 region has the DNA TGTGCCAGCCGTGAGGGGGCCTTCCAAGAGACCCTGTACTTC. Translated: CASREGAFQETLYF.

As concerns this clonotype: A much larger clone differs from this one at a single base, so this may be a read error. The chain's CDR3 is CASSPAQGLKSSTEAFF. CDR3 in DNA: TGTGCCAGCAGTCCCGCACAGGGTCTTAAGTCGAGCACTGAAGCTTTCTTT. The genes are TRBV6-5 and TRBJ1-1; tentatively, D is TRBD1 (6 bases). The CDR3 covers 17 residues. Germline CDR1 MNHEY, CDR2 SVGAGI. V was shortened by 5 bases and J by 4 bases, with 23 bases between the two germline ends.

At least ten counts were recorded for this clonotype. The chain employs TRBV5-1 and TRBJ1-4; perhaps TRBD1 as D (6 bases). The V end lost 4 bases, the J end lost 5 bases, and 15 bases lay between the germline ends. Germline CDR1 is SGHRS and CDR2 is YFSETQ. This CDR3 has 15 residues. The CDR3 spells CASSSRGGLNEKLFF. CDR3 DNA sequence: TGCGCCAGCAGCAGTCGGGGGGGCCTAAATGAAAAACTGTTTTTT.

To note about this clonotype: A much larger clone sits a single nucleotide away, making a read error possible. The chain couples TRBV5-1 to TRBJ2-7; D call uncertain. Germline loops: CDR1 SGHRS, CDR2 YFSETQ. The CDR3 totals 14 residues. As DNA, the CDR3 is TGCGCCAGCAGCTTGGCGGTCTTATCCTACGAGCAGTGCTTC. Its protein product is CASSLAVLSYEQCF.

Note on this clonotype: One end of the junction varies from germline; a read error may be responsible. DNA for the CDR3: TGTACCAGCAGCCCTCCGGCCCAAGAGACCCAGTACTTC. Its translation is CTSSPPAQETQYF. This chain uses TRBV7-9 with TRBJ2-5, with D unclear. This CDR3 contains 13 residues. From germline, CDR1 is SEHNR and CDR2 FQNEAQ (reference sequence).

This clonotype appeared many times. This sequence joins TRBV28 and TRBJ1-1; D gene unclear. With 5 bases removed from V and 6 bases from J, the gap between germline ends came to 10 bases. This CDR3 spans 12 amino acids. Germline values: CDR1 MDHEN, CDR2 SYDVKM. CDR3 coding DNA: TGTGCCAGCAGTCTACCCAGTGCTGAAGCTTTCTTT. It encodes CASSLPSAEAFF.

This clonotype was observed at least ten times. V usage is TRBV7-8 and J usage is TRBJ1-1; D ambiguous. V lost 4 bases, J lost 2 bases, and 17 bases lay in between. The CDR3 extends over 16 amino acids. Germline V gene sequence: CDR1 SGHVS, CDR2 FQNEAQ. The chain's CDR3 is CASSSPNTIDNTEAFF. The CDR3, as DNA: TGTGCCAGCAGCTCCCCAAACACGATTGATAACACTGAAGCTTTCTTT.

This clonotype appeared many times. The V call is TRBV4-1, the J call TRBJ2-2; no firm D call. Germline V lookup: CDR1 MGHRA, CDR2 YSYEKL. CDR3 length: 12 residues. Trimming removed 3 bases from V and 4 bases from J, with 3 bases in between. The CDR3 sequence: CASSQLTGELFF. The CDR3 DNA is TGCGCCAGCAGCCAGCTCACCGGGGAGCTGTTTTTT.

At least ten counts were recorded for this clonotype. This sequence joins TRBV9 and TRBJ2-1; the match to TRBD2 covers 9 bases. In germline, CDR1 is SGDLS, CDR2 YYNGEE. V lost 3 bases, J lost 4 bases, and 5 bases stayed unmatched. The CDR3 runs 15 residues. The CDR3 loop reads CASSETSGRYNEQFF. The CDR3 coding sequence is TGTGCCAGCAGCGAGACTAGCGGCAGATACAATGAGCAGTTCTTC.

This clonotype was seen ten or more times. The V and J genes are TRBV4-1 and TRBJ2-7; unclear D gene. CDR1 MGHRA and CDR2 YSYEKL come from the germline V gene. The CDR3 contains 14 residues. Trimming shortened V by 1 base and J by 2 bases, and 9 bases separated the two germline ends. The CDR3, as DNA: TGCGCCAGCAGCCAAGCCGCTTTTCCCTACGAGCAGTACTTC. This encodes CASSQAAFPYEQYF.

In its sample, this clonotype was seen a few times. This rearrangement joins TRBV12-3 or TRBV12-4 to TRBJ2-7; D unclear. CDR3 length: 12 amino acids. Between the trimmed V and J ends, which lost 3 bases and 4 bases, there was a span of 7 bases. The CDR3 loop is CASSFSQYEQYF. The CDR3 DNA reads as TGTGCCAGCAGTTTCAGTCAGTACGAGCAGTACTTC.

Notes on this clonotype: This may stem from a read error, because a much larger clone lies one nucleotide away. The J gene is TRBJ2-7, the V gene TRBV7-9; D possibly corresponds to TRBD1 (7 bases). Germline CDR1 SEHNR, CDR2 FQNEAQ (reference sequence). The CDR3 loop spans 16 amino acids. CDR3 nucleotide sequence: TGTACCAGCAGCCGCGGATACGGCCAGGGGGGTGACGAGCAGTACTTC. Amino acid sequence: CTSSRGYGQGGDEQYF. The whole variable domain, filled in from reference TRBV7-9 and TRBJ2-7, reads DTGVSQNPRHKITKRGQNVTFRCDPISEHNRLYWYRQTLGQGPEFLTYFQNEAQLEKSRLLSDRFSAERPKGSFSTLEIQRTEQGDSAMYLCTSSRGYGQGGDEQYFGPGTRLTVT.

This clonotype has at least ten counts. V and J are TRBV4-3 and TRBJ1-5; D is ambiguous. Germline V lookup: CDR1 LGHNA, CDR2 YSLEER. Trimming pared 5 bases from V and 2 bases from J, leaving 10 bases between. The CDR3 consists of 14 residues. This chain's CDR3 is CASSKGVGNQPQHF. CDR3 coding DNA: TGCGCCAGCAGCAAGGGCGTAGGCAATCAGCCCCAGCATTTT.